The source of this T cell receptor (beta chain) is a study of T cell changes during pregnancy in multiple sclerosis. Looked up from germline, CDR1 is MNHEY and CDR2 is SMNVEV (reference sequence). V was pared by 6 bases and J by 4 bases, with 4 bases of the junction left unmatched. The CDR3 has 15 amino acids. Assay used: immunoSEQ multiplex PCR; TCRdb lists only in-frame clones, some missing. The table lists some 130,000 clones, 90% to 96% of them singletons, with more than 0.4% in the top ten. The specimen was peripheral blood, collected after pregnancy. The rearrangement uses TRBV27 and TRBJ2-1; the match to TRBD2 covers 12 bases. This TCR derives from a female donor with multiple sclerosis, enrolled in a pregnancy study. DNA of the CDR3: TGTGCCAGCAGATCCGGACTAGCGGGGTACAATGAGCAGTTCTTC. This sequence encodes CASRSGLAGYNEQFF.